This T cell receptor beta chain was observed in a study of T cell responses to AZD1222 COVID-19 vaccine. V lost 1 base, J lost 5 bases, and 11 bases lay in between. Germline CDR1 SGHVS, CDR2 FQNEAQ. The CDR3 is 14 residues long. Study-wide results and limits: Vaccine-associated CD4 TCRs ranged over spike, dominating at 160-218 and 743-854.

Assay: immunoSEQ multiplex PCR; the TCRdb copy retains only in-frame clones and omits some. The sample lists 120,000 or so clones, over 70% occurring once. To note about this clone: Its target is not known.

The sequencing here drew on peripheral blood, taken on day 0 of AZD1222 vaccination. This TCR was recovered from an adult in good health. The chain uses TRBV7-8 and TRBJ1-2; D is unclear. The CDR3 sequence: CASSLGDGEYGYTF. Written as DNA, the CDR3 is TGTGCCAGCAGCTTAGGCGACGGTGAATATGGCTACACCTTC.